The present TCR beta chain was sequenced within a study of patients and donors after allogeneic stem cell transplantation. TCRdb recomputed calls from the RT-PCR reads with MiXCR, one row per CDR3 protein. This repertoire shows 150,000 to 250,000 distinct CDR3 sequences, less than 45% found once; its top ten account for 30% to 35%. The CDR3 spans 15 residues. The germline V gene encodes CDR1 PRHDT and CDR2 FYEKMQ (reference sequence). V shed 3 bases and J shed 4 bases, with 13 bases lying between them. This clonotype was recorded a few times. The clonotype comes from a human donor who was either an allogeneic HSCT recipient or a stem cell or donor lymphocyte infusion donor (not recorded which). It is not recorded whose cells these are; they may come from a transplant donor. The gene calls are TRBV13 and TRBJ1-5; D gene uncertain. What was sequenced was blood, either unsorted or a sorted T cell fraction (not recorded which). The DNA of the CDR3 is TGTGCCAGCAGCTTCGGAACAGAGGCTAATCAGCCCCAGCATTTT. This translates into CASSFGTEANQPQHF.